This T cell receptor beta chain was sequenced for a study of beta chain features in type 1 diabetes. Study-wide points: There was a possibility that cDNA sequencing over-represented cells with high TCR expression. In every one of the four CD4+ subsets, TCRB CDR3s were moderately but significantly shorter in Type 1 diabetes patients.

Reverse transcribing all isolated RNA meant expressed TCRB transcripts were sequenced. Repertoires were generated with immunoSEQ multiplex PCR, while TCRdb's copy carries only in-frame clones and drops some. The sample consists of some 640,000 clones, around 15% of them appearing once. The V gene's germline CDR1 is MGHRA and CDR2 YSYEKL. CDR3 length: 16 amino acids. Trimming cost V 1 base and J 2 bases, with 14 bases left between them. For this clone: Its antigen is not known.

Material for sequencing was naive CD4+ T cells from blood. The chain combines TRBV4-1 with TRBJ1-1; D is possibly TRBD1 (5 bases). The clonotype originates from a man between 18 and 35 years old with type 1 diabetes. CDR3 sequence reads: CASSQGIRGSNTEAFF. CDR3 nucleotide sequence: TGCGCCAGCAGCCAAGGTATCCGGGGGAGTAACACTGAAGCTTTCTTT.